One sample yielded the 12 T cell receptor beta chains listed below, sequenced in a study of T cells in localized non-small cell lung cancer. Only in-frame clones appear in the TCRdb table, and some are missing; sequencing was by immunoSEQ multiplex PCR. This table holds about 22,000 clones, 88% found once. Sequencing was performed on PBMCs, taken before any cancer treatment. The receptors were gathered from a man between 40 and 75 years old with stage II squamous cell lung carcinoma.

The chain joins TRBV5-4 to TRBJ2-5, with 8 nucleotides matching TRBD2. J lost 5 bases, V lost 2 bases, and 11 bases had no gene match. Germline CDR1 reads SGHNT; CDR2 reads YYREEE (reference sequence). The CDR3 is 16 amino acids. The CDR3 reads CASSLKRGGTSETQYF. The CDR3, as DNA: TGTGCCAGCAGCTTAAAACGGGGGGGGACCTCGGAGACCCAGTACTTC.

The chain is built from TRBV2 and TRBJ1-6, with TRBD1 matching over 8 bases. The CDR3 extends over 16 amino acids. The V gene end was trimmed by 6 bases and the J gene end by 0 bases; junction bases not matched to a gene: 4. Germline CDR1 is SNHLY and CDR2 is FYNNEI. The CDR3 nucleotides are TGTGCCAGCAGGGACAGGGCGAACTCCTATAATTCACCCCTCCACTTT. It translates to CASRDRANSYNSPLHF.

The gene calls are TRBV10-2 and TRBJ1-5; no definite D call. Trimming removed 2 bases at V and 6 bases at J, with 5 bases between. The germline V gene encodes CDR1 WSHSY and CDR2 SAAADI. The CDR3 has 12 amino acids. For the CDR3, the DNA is TGCGCCAGCAGTGAGGTGCCTCAGCCCCAGCATTTT. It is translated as CASSEVPQPQHF.

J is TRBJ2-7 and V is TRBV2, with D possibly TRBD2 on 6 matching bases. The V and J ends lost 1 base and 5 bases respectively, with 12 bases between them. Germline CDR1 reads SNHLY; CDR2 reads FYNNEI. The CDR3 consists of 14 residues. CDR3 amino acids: CASSEGLEGDEQYF. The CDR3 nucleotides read TGTGCCAGCAGTGAAGGGTTGGAGGGAGACGAGCAGTACTTC.

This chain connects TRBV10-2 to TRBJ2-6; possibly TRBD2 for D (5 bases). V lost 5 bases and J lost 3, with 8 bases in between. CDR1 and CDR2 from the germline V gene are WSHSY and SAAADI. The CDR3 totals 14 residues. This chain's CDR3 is CASSRSGGANVLTF. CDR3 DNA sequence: TGCGCCAGCAGTCGGAGCGGTGGGGCCAACGTCCTGACTTTC.

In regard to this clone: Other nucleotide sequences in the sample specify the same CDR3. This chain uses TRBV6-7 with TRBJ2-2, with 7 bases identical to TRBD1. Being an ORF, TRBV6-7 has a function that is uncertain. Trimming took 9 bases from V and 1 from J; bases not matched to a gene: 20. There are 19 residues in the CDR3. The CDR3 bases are TGTGCCAGTAGAATACTACCCCAGCTCAGGGGGAAGAACACCGGGGAGCTGTTTTTT. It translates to CASRILPQLRGKNTGELFF.

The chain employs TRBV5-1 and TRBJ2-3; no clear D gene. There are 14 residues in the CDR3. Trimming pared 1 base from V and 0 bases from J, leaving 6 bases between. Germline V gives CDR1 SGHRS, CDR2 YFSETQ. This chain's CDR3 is CASSLLGSTDTQYF. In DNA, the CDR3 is TGCGCCAGCAGCTTGTTGGGGAGCACAGATACGCAGTATTTT.

In DNA, the CDR3 is TGTGCAAGTCGCTTATCCGGAAATCAGCCCCAGCATTTT. It encodes CASRLSGNQPQHF. The rearrangement joins TRBV12-2 to TRBJ1-5. TRBV12-2 is a pseudogene. The CDR3 is 13 residues long.

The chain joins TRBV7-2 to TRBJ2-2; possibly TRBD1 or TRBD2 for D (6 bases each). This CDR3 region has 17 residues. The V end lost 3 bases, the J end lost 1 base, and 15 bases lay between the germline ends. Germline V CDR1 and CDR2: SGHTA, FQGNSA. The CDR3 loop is CASSLGATSWNTGELFF. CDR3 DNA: TGTGCCAGCAGCTTGGGGGCCACTAGCTGGAACACCGGGGAGCTGTTTTTT.

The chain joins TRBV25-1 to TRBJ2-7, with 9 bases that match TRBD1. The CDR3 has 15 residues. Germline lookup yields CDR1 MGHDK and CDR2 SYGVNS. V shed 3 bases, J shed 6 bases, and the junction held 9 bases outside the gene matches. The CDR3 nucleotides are TGTGCCAGCAGTGACGCCGGGACAGGGCCGACCGAGCAGTACTTC. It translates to CASSDAGTGPTEQYF.

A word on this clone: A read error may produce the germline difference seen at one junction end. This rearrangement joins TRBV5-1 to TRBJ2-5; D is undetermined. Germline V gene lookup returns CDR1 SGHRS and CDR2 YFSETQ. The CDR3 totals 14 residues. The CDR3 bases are TGCGCCAGCAGCTTGGCCGGCCCCCAAGGGACCCAGTACTTC. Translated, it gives CASSLAGPQGTQYF.

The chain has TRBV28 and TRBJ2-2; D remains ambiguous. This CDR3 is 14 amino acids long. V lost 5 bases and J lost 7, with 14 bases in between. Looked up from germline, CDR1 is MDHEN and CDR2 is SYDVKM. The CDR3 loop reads CASSPRRTDGELFF. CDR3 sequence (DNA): TGTGCCAGCAGTCCCCGGCGGACCGACGGGGAGCTGTTTTTT.